The 23 T cell receptor beta chains presented below share a single source sample, sequenced in a study of CD8+CD57+ T cells in acquired aplastic anemia. The patients chosen for sequencing had shown expansion of CD8+CD57+ cells (detected by flow cytometry). For CDR3 and TCR beta VDJ profiling, genomic DNA was the template used. TCRdb re-called the reads through MiXCR, storing one row per CDR3 protein. Seen here are a few hundred thousand distinct CDR3 sequences, less than 35% observed once, and the top ten hold roughly 0.8%. The sample was sorted CD4+, CD8+, or CD8+CD57+ T cells (not recorded which) from PBMCs. These receptors all come from a human donor with aplastic anemia.

The gene calls are TRBV15 and TRBJ2-7; 7 bases line up with TRBD1. With V trimmed by 4 bases and J by 1 base, 10 bases remained unmatched. Germline CDR1 LNHNV, CDR2 YYDKDF (reference sequence). The CDR3 length is 16 residues. The CDR3 region has the DNA TGTGCCACCAGCATGACCGGGACAGAGAGTTCCTACGAGCAGTACTTC. Residues: CATSMTGTESSYEQYF.

The chain joins TRBV4-2 to TRBJ1-2; no firm D call. The CDR3 runs to 13 residues. CDR1 LGHNA and CDR2 YNFKEQ come from the germline V gene. Trimming cost V 4 bases and J 13 bases, with 19 bases left between them. The CDR3 DNA is TGTGCCAGCAGCCCCGTGGCCTCCCTGGGTGGCACCTTC. This gives the protein CASSPVASLGGTF.

This rearrangement joins TRBV5-5 to TRBJ2-7; 9 bases agree with TRBD1. After removal of 3 bases from V and 9 bases from J, the junction contained 13 bases not matched to a gene. Germline lookup yields CDR1 SGHKS and CDR2 YYEKEE (reference sequence). The CDR3 runs to 15 residues. CDR3 amino acids: CASSSPGTGIRPQYF. The CDR3 region has the DNA TGTGCCAGCAGCTCCCCCGGGACAGGGATTCGTCCGCAGTACTTC.

This clonotype was found a few times. The rearrangement joins TRBV5-5 to TRBJ1-2; D is perhaps TRBD1 (6 bases). V lost 2 bases and J lost 10, with 15 bases in between. This CDR3 is 13 amino acids long. The germline CDR1 and CDR2 sequences are SGHKS and YYEKEE (reference sequence). In DNA, the CDR3 is TGTGCCAGCAGCTTCGGTCTCAGGGGCGACTACACCTTC. Amino acids: CASSFGLRGDYTF.

This clonotype was detected only once. Since a much larger clone is just one base distant, this may be a read error. No conserved phenylalanine or tryptophan ends this CDR3, so it is likely a read error. The genes are TRBV5-5 and TRBJ2-2; no reliable D call. CDR1 SGHKS and CDR2 YYEKEE come from the germline V gene (reference sequence). V lost 3 bases and J 6 bases, leaving 9 bases between the germline ends. This CDR3 has 13 residues. CDR3 sequence: CASSYSYAGELFS. In DNA, the CDR3 is TGTGCCAGCAGCTACAGTTACGCCGGGGAGCTGTTTTCT.

The V gene is TRBV12-5, the J gene TRBJ2-7; TRBD1 matches 7 bases. The V segment lost 0 bases and the J segment 5 bases; nucleotides outside the gene matches: 10. Per germline, CDR1 LGHNT and CDR2 FRNRAP. The CDR3 length is 16 residues. The CDR3 loop reads CASGLVLRQGKNEQYF. DNA for the CDR3: TGTGCTAGTGGTTTGGTTTTGCGACAGGGCAAGAACGAGCAGTACTTC.

Only a few counts were recorded for this clonotype. The genes are TRBV5-1 and TRBJ1-2, with 9 bases aligning to TRBD1. This CDR3 has 16 amino acids. The germline V gene has CDR1 SGHRS and CDR2 YFSETQ. V gave up 0 bases and J gave up 8 bases; unmatched junction bases: 11. CDR3 nucleotides: TGCGCCAGCAGCTTGGAACCGGGACAGGGAGGTGGGGGCTACACCTTC. As protein: CASSLEPGQGGGGYTF.

This rearrangement joins TRBV6-5 to TRBJ1-1; 7 bases align to TRBD1. There are 16 residues in the CDR3. Germline V gene sequence: CDR1 MNHEY, CDR2 SVGAGI. J was trimmed by 5 bases and V by 0 bases; bases with no gene match: 9. This CDR3 reads CASSYSFETGLTEAFF. The DNA for the CDR3 is TGTGCCAGCAGTTACTCGTTTGAGACAGGGCTAACTGAAGCTTTCTTT.

CDR3 sequence: CASSPSRPTETQYF. DNA of the CDR3: TGTGCCAGCAGCCCCTCCAGACCGACAGAGACCCAGTACTTC. This sequence joins TRBV12-3 or TRBV12-4 and TRBJ2-5, with no clear D. There are 14 residues in the CDR3. V was clipped by 6 bases and J by 4 bases, with 15 bases between them.

This clonotype was recorded many times. The chain carries TRBV2 and TRBJ2-5; 9 nucleotides agree with TRBD1. There are 13 residues in the CDR3. Per germline, CDR1 SNHLY and CDR2 FYNNEI. Trimming at V came to 10 bases and at J to 5 bases, leaving 8 bases not matched to a gene. Here the CDR3 DNA reads TGTGCCACCCGGACAGGGGCTGGGGAGACCCAGTACTTC. Its translation is CATRTGAGETQYF.

J is TRBJ2-1 and V is TRBV9, with 9 bases identical to TRBD1. Germline V gene sequence: CDR1 SGDLS, CDR2 YYNGEE. V lost 0 bases and J lost 5; bases outside the gene matches: 12. The CDR3 covers 18 residues. DNA for the CDR3: TGTGCCAGCAGCGTAGCCCCCTCCGAGGGGACAGGGAACAATGAGCAGTTCTTC. Translated: CASSVAPSEGTGNNEQFF.

Ten or more counts support this clonotype. The CDR3 sequence is CASSLAIAQGRSPLHF. DNA of the CDR3: TGTGCCAGCAGCCTCGCGATCGCCCAGGGCAGGTCACCCCTCCACTTT. This rearrangement joins TRBV4-2 to TRBJ1-6, with a possible D match to TRBD1 (5 bases). CDR1 LGHNA and CDR2 YNFKEQ come from the germline V gene. Between the trimmed V and J ends, which lost 4 bases and 10 bases, there was a span of 20 bases. This CDR3 region has 16 residues.

J is TRBJ1-4 and V is TRBV6-1; D gene uncertain. Germline values: CDR1 MNHNS, CDR2 SASEGT. Trimming took off 0 bases at V and 0 bases at J, with 8 bases between the two ends. The CDR3 consists of 16 residues. Here the CDR3 DNA reads TGTGCCAGCAGTGAAGCTGCCAGAGCAACTAATGAAAAACTGTTTTTT. Translation gives CASSEAARATNEKLFF.

This clonotype appeared a single time. The chain uses TRBV25-1 and TRBJ1-6; tentatively, D is TRBD1 (5 bases). This CDR3 region has 19 residues. Germline values: CDR1 MGHDK, CDR2 SYGVNS. The V and J ends lost 5 bases and 0 bases respectively, with 20 bases between them. CDR3 sequence reads: CASSNDPGASASYNSPLHF. CDR3 coding DNA: TGTGCCAGCAGTAATGACCCTGGGGCGTCTGCCTCCTATAATTCACCCCTCCACTTT.

DNA of the CDR3: TGTGCCAGCAGTTTCGCCGGGACAGAGATTCAGTACTTC. Its translation is CASSFAGTEIQYF. J is TRBJ2-7 and V is TRBV2; 7 positions match TRBD1. V lost 5 bases, J lost 10 bases, and 11 bases stayed unmatched. CDR3 length equals 13 residues. Germline-derived CDR1 and CDR2 are SNHLY and FYNNEI. Full variable domain (remainder filled in from reference TRBV2 and TRBJ2-7): EPEVTQTPSHQVTQMGQEVILRCVPISNHLYFYWYRQILGQKVEFLVSFYNNEISEKSEIFDDQFSVERPDGSNFTLKIRSTKLEDSAMYFCASSFAGTEIQYFGPGTRLTVT.

V and J are TRBV19 and TRBJ1-1; the match to TRBD1 covers 7 bases. This CDR3 contains 16 residues. V dropped 4 bases and J dropped 5; count of bases not matched to a gene: 13. In germline, CDR1 is LNHDA, CDR2 SQIVND (reference sequence). The CDR3 DNA sequence: TGTGCCAGTAGTAGACCCACAGGGGCCGGAACTACTGAAGCTTTCTTT. Its protein is CASSRPTGAGTTEAFF.

This rearrangement joins TRBV20-1 to TRBJ1-3; no clear D gene. There are 11 residues in the CDR3. CDR1 is DFQATT and CDR2 is SNEGSKA in the germline V gene (reference sequence). V lost 7 bases and J 4 bases, leaving 8 bases between the germline ends. The CDR3 loop reads CSVPAGNTIYF. Written as DNA, the CDR3 is TGCAGTGTCCCCGCCGGAAACACCATATATTTT.

The chain combines TRBV11-1 with TRBJ2-1; TRBD2 might be the D (5 bases). The V gene lost 8 bases and the J gene lost 5 bases, with 16 bases spanning the gap. The CDR3 runs to 14 residues. Germline lookup yields CDR1 SGHAT and CDR2 FQDESV (reference sequence). CDR3 DNA sequence: TGTGCCAGCCTACTTACCGGGGATCACAATGAGCAGTTCTTC. It specifies CASLLTGDHNEQFF.

The V gene is TRBV2, the J gene TRBJ2-7, with TRBD1 identical over 7 bases. CDR3 length: 15 amino acids. Germline V lookup: CDR1 SNHLY, CDR2 FYNNEI. The J segment lost 1 base and the V segment lost 5 bases, leaving 8 bases of the junction unmatched. The CDR3, as DNA: TGTGCCAGCAGTAGGCTCGGGACAGCATCCTACGAGCAGTACTTC. Protein sequence: CASSRLGTASYEQYF. Combining the CDR3 with reference TRBV2 and TRBJ2-7 gives the whole variable domain EPEVTQTPSHQVTQMGQEVILRCVPISNHLYFYWYRQILGQKVEFLVSFYNNEISEKSEIFDDQFSVERPDGSNFTLKIRSTKLEDSAMYFCASSRLGTASYEQYFGPGTRLTVT.

This clonotype was picked up a small number of times. The chain joins TRBV30 to TRBJ2-7; D gene ambiguous. The germline V gene has CDR1 GTSNPN and CDR2 SVGIG (reference sequence). The V gene lost 3 bases and the J gene lost 3 bases, with 9 bases spanning the gap. The CDR3 covers 12 residues. The CDR3 loop reads CAWRSQLYEQYF. DNA for the CDR3: TGTGCCTGGAGGTCACAGCTCTACGAGCAGTACTTC.

Worth noting for this clonotype: Its ends do not fully match the called genes, so a read error is possible. The J gene is TRBJ2-7, the V gene TRBV25-1; no definite D call. The CDR3 length is 11 residues. Germline CDR1 and CDR2: MGHDK and SYGVNS. This chain's CDR3 is CASSASSEQYF. The CDR3 DNA reads as TGTGCCAGCAGTGCTTCCTCCGAGCAGTACTTC.

This clonotype was found a few times. V is TRBV15 and J is TRBJ1-2, with TRBD1 as a possible D gene (5 bases). CDR3 length: 15 amino acids. Germline values: CDR1 LNHNV, CDR2 YYDKDF (reference sequence). The V and J ends lost 0 bases and 6 bases respectively, with 14 bases between them. The CDR3 region is CATSREVGTVDGYTF. CDR3 sequence (DNA): TGTGCCACCAGCAGAGAAGTCGGGACGGTCGATGGCTACACCTTC.

This clonotype came up many times. This rearrangement joins TRBV13 to TRBJ2-7; D is unresolved. V was shortened by 2 bases and J by 6 bases, with 8 bases between the two germline ends. CDR3 size: 12 residues. The V gene's germline CDR1 is PRHDT and CDR2 FYEKMQ (reference sequence). DNA of the CDR3: TGTGCCAGCAGCTTATTCCCTTCCGAGCAGTACTTC. As protein: CASSLFPSEQYF.